Shown below are 6 T cell receptor beta chains from a single sample sequenced in a study of control samples from healthy donors and cancer patients. Method: immunoSEQ multiplex PCR; TCRdb's copy keeps in-frame clones and lacks some. This sample has about 85,000 clones, with roughly 91% found just once. The material sequenced was blood. These receptors came from a woman aged 55-69 years in good health.

The gene calls are TRBV2 and TRBJ1-5; 8 nucleotides align to TRBD1. This CDR3 has 16 amino acids. Germline-derived CDR1 and CDR2 are SNHLY and FYNNEI. The junction had 8 bases not matched to a gene; V was cut back by 3 bases and J by 4 bases. The CDR3: CASSDTGTGGNQPQHF. CDR3 in DNA: TGTGCCAGCAGTGACACCGGGACAGGAGGGAATCAGCCCCAGCATTTT.

In DNA, the CDR3 is TGTGCCAGCAGTTTAGGGGGACTAGTAGGGACCGGGGAGCTGTTTTTT. It encodes CASSLGGLVGTGELFF. This rearrangement joins TRBV28 to TRBJ2-2; 8 bases match TRBD2. The J segment lost 5 bases and the V segment lost 2 bases, leaving 7 bases of the junction unmatched. Germline V gives CDR1 MDHEN, CDR2 SYDVKM. CDR3 length: 16 amino acids. The full variable domain, in which reference TRBV28 and TRBJ2-2 provide the parts outside the CDR3, is DVKVTQSSRYLVKRTGEKVFLECVQDMDHENMFWYRQDPGLGLRLIYFSYDVKMKEKGDIPEGYSVSREKKERFSLILESASTNQTSMYLCASSLGGLVGTGELFFGEGSRLTVL.

This chain uses TRBV5-1 with TRBJ2-3; D unclear. V gave up 2 bases and J gave up 4 bases, with 20 bases separating them. Germline CDR1 and CDR2: SGHRS and YFSETQ. CDR3 length equals 17 residues. The CDR3, as DNA: TGCGCCAGCAGCTTATTCATTTTTGGCCAGTCGGCAGATACGCAGTATTTT. Its translation: CASSLFIFGQSADTQYF.

J is TRBJ2-5 and V is TRBV4-2; 11 nucleotides line up with TRBD1. V shed 0 bases and J 5 bases; nucleotides not matched to a gene: 5. Germline values: CDR1 LGHNA, CDR2 YNFKEQ. The CDR3 consists of 16 residues. The CDR3 loop is CASSQEDRGRTETQYF. The CDR3, as DNA: TGTGCCAGCAGCCAAGAGGACAGGGGGCGTACGGAGACCCAGTACTTC.

The chain uses TRBV27 and TRBJ1-5, with D possibly matching TRBD1 (5 bases). The CDR3 loop spans 17 amino acids. Trimming removed 7 bases at V and 0 bases at J, with 19 bases between. Per germline, CDR1 MNHEY and CDR2 SMNVEV (reference sequence). The CDR3 here is CASNLRGGTLSNQPQHF. CDR3 sequence (DNA): TGTGCCAGCAACCTCCGGGGGGGAACACTTAGCAATCAGCCCCAGCATTTT.

The V gene is TRBV7-9, the J gene TRBJ2-5; 8 bases are a match to TRBD1. Losses at the gene ends were 5 bases for V and 2 bases for J; bases not matched to a gene: 4. The CDR3 is made up of 14 amino acids. Germline V lookup: CDR1 SEHNR, CDR2 FQNEAQ (reference sequence). CDR3 DNA sequence: TGTGCCAGCAGCCCACGGACAGGGCAAGAGACCCAGTACTTC. Its protein is CASSPRTGQETQYF. Filled out from reference TRBV7-9 and TRBJ2-5, the complete variable domain reads DTGVSQNPRHKITKRGQNVTFRCDPISEHNRLYWYRQTLGQGPEFLTYFQNEAQLEKSRLLSDRFSAERPKGSFSTLEIQRTEQGDSAMYLCASSPRTGQETQYFGPGTRLLVL.